This TCR beta chain derives from a study of CD8+ T cells in alopecia areata. Study in general: Treated patients received oral tofacitinib, 5 to 10 mg twice daily.

From alopecia areata patients, lesional scalp punch biopsies and peripheral blood were collected. This CDR3 comprises 18 residues. CDR1 PRHDT and CDR2 FYEKMQ come from the germline V gene (reference sequence). V was clipped by 4 bases and J by 0 bases; unmatched bases: 13. Extraction of RNA preceded its reverse transcription into cDNA, which served as the sequencing template. Clones were sequenced by immunoSEQ multiplex PCR, and TCRdb holds only the in-frame ones, with some missing. The sample lists approximately 150,000 clones, approximately 65% occurring once. The receptor's source is a human donor with alopecia areata. Specimen: CD8+ T cells sorted from blood, collected at week 0. The chain joins TRBV13 to TRBJ2-5, with TRBD1 matching 8 bases. CDR3 nucleotides: TGTGCCAGCAGCTCCCGGGACAGGTCCCGGGGAGACCAAGAGACCCAGTACTTC. This gives the protein CASSSRDRSRGDQETQYF.